What follows are 32 T cell receptor beta chains derived from one specimen sequenced in a study of human thymus T cells. Assay used: immunoSEQ multiplex PCR; TCRdb lists only in-frame clones, some missing. The repertoire has some 78,000 clones, around 96% of them found once; the top ten carry 0.025% to 0.035%. The thymus was resected at corrective cardiac surgery. The sample comprised thymus tissue. The receptor set was obtained from a boy in the first two years of life with a congenital heart defect but otherwise immunologically healthy.

The rearrangement links TRBV5-5 to TRBJ2-7; 9 bases are a match to TRBD1. V dropped 5 bases and J dropped 2; count of bases not matched to a gene: 8. Germline assignment: CDR1 SGHKS and CDR2 YYEKEE (reference sequence). This CDR3 spans 15 amino acids. The CDR3 DNA sequence: TGTGCCAGCAGGAACTGGACAGGGGTTGCCTACGAGCAGTACTTC. This translates into CASRNWTGVAYEQYF. Full variable domain (outside the CDR3, taken from reference TRBV5-5 and TRBJ2-7): DAGVTQSPTHLIKTRGQQVTLRCSPISGHKSVSWYQQVLGQGPQFIFQYYEKEERGRGNFPDRFSARQFPNYSSELNVNALLLGDSALYLCASRNWTGVAYEQYFGPGTRLTVT.

The chain joins TRBV28 to TRBJ2-1; 7 nucleotides match TRBD2. Germline V gives CDR1 MDHEN, CDR2 SYDVKM. This CDR3 has 18 residues. V lost 5 bases, J lost 6 bases, and 19 bases stayed unmatched. For the CDR3, the DNA is TGTGCCAGCAGTAATCCGTGTATAGTCAGCGGGGCCTCCAATGAGCAGTTCTTC. This codes for CASSNPCIVSGASNEQFF.

The chain carries TRBV19 and TRBJ2-7; 8 bases match TRBD1. The CDR3 runs 15 residues. V lost 4 bases and J lost 5; bases outside the gene matches: 10. Germline-derived CDR1 and CDR2 are LNHDA and SQIVND (reference sequence). The CDR3 sequence is CASSKVRTGWNEQYF. In DNA form, the CDR3 reads TGTGCCAGTAGTAAGGTCCGGACAGGGTGGAACGAGCAGTACTTC.

The chain employs TRBV5-4 and TRBJ2-7; possibly TRBD1 for D (6 bases). The CDR3 is 14 amino acids. The germline gives CDR1 SGHNT, CDR2 YYREEE (reference sequence). V lost 3 bases, J lost 5 bases, and 15 bases lay in between. CDR3 DNA sequence: TGTGCCAGCAGCTCGACTCCGCCAGGGGACGAGCAGTACTTC. Its protein product is CASSSTPPGDEQYF.

This rearrangement joins TRBV27 to TRBJ2-3; TRBD1 might be the D (5 bases). The V end lost 0 bases, the J end lost 3 bases, and 16 bases lay between the germline ends. The CDR3 loop spans 17 amino acids. Per the germline V gene, CDR1 is MNHEY and CDR2 is SMNVEV (reference sequence). The CDR3 reads CASSLSTPAGRTDTQYF. The CDR3 DNA reads TGTGCCAGCAGTTTATCGACCCCGGCAGGGCGGACAGATACGCAGTATTTT.

V and J are TRBV2 and TRBJ2-1; D gene unclear. CDR1 and CDR2 (germline): SNHLY, FYNNEI. The CDR3 sequence is 13 residues long. V dropped 5 bases and J dropped 6 bases, with 11 bases sitting between them. This chain's CDR3 is CASSLQSSNEQFF. CDR3 nucleotide sequence: TGTGCCAGCAGTCTCCAGAGCTCCAATGAGCAGTTCTTC. The whole variable domain, remainder taken from reference TRBV2 and TRBJ2-1, is EPEVTQTPSHQVTQMGQEVILRCVPISNHLYFYWYRQILGQKVEFLVSFYNNEISEKSEIFDDQFSVERPDGSNFTLKIRSTKLEDSAMYFCASSLQSSNEQFFGPGTRLTVL.

The CDR3 DNA reads TGTGCCAGCAGCCCCAAGGCCCCTGGGAGCACCTACAATGAGCAGTTCTTC. Translated: CASSPKAPGSTYNEQFF. The chain couples TRBV7-3 to TRBJ2-1; D is perhaps TRBD2 (5 bases). The CDR3 covers 17 residues. With 5 bases removed from V and 2 bases from J, the gap between germline ends came to 19 bases. Germline V lookup: CDR1 SGHTA, CDR2 FQGTGA.

The chain carries TRBV27 and TRBJ2-5; D uncertain. Germline values: CDR1 MNHEY, CDR2 SMNVEV (reference sequence). There are 15 residues in the CDR3. Trimming shortened V by 4 bases and J by 3 bases, and 15 bases separated the two germline ends. CDR3 amino acids: CASSSRARDKETQYF. DNA for the CDR3: TGTGCCAGCAGTTCCCGAGCGAGAGATAAAGAGACCCAGTACTTC.

The V call is TRBV12-5, the J call TRBJ1-4; 10 bases are shared with TRBD1. The germline V gene encodes CDR1 LGHNT and CDR2 FRNRAP. J gave up 5 bases and V 0 bases, and 12 bases lay outside the gene matches. The CDR3 runs to 19 residues. This chain's CDR3 is CASGLVPGQGLGENEKLFF. CDR3 sequence (DNA): TGTGCTAGTGGTTTGGTACCGGGACAGGGGTTAGGGGAAAATGAAAAACTGTTTTTT.

V gene TRBV4-1 combines with J gene TRBJ2-5; TRBD1 or TRBD2 may be the D gene (6 bases each). Germline assignment: CDR1 MGHRA and CDR2 YSYEKL. The CDR3 covers 16 residues. V lost 1 base and J 3 bases, leaving 15 bases between the germline ends. CDR3 residues: CASSQGDRGLEETQYF. In DNA form, the CDR3 reads TGCGCCAGCAGCCAAGGGGATCGGGGGCTGGAAGAGACCCAGTACTTC.

The chain has TRBV30 and TRBJ2-3, with a tentative D call TRBD1 (6 bases). V dropped 0 bases and J dropped 2 bases, with 9 bases sitting between them. The CDR3 runs 14 residues. The germline V gene encodes CDR1 GTSNPN and CDR2 SVGIG (reference sequence). CDR3 DNA: TGTGCCTGGAGTGTACAGGGCCCCACAGATACGCAGTATTTT. It yields the protein CAWSVQGPTDTQYF.

The V gene is TRBV7-2, the J gene TRBJ2-1; possibly TRBD1 for D (6 bases). CDR3 length equals 18 residues. Germline assignment: CDR1 SGHTA and CDR2 FQGNSA. V lost 6 bases, J lost 3 bases, and 24 bases lay in between. In DNA form, the CDR3 reads TGTGCCAGCAGTTCCGAAGGGGGAAAGAGAACTATCTACAATGAGCAGTTCTTC. Encoded protein: CASSSEGGKRTIYNEQFF. The variable domain in full, with the rest retrieved from reference TRBV7-2 and TRBJ2-1, is GAGVSQSPSNKVTEKGKDVELRCDPISGHTALYWYRQSLGQGLEFLIYFQGNSAPDKSGLPSDRFSAERTGGSVSTLTIQRTQQEDSAVYLCASSSEGGKRTIYNEQFFGPGTRLTVL.

The V and J genes are TRBV27 and TRBJ1-1; 7 bases align to TRBD1. The CDR3 covers 16 residues. Germline-derived CDR1 and CDR2 are MNHEY and SMNVEV (reference sequence). J lost 1 base, V lost 5 bases, and 10 bases had no gene match. The CDR3, as DNA: TGTGCCAGCAGTCCTATCAGGGGGAGTCGGAACACTGAAGCTTTCTTT. Encoded protein: CASSPIRGSRNTEAFF.

This chain connects TRBV19 to TRBJ2-1; 8 positions match TRBD1. Germline V CDR1 and CDR2: LNHDA, SQIVND (reference sequence). The CDR3 sequence is 16 residues long. Trimming removed 1 base from V and 3 bases from J; junction bases left unmatched: 5. CDR3 sequence (DNA): TGTGCCAGTAGTATAGGGGCAGGGGGCGACTACAATGAGCAGTTCTTC. Its translation: CASSIGAGGDYNEQFF.

J is TRBJ1-5 and V is TRBV19, with D possibly being TRBD1 (6 bases). The CDR3 has 18 amino acids. The germline V gene has CDR1 LNHDA and CDR2 SQIVND (reference sequence). The ends were cut back, 1 base at V and 3 bases at J, with 19 bases in the middle. The CDR3, as DNA: TGTGCCAGTAGTATAGTTCTCCGACATGGACAGACCAATCAGCCCCAGCATTTT. It yields the protein CASSIVLRHGQTNQPQHF.

This chain links TRBV19 with TRBJ2-2; 9 bases are a match to TRBD1. The CDR3 has 16 amino acids. The V and J ends lost 5 bases and 3 bases, in that order; junction bases with no gene match: 7. CDR1 is LNHDA, CDR2 SQIVND, per germline (reference sequence). The CDR3 loop is CASSPPGQGYTGELFF. The DNA for the CDR3 is TGTGCCAGTAGTCCACCGGGACAGGGATACACCGGGGAGCTGTTTTTT.

This sequence joins TRBV5-5 and TRBJ2-7; the D is unclear. With 2 bases removed from V and 2 bases from J, the gap between germline ends came to 14 bases. Germline V gene lookup returns CDR1 SGHKS and CDR2 YYEKEE (reference sequence). The CDR3 contains 15 residues. Here the CDR3 DNA reads TGTGCCAGCAGCTTCTATATCTACAGCCCCTACGAGCAGTACTTC. Its translation is CASSFYIYSPYEQYF.

The chain uses TRBV12-5 and TRBJ1-1; D ambiguous. Trimming cost V 7 bases and J 3 bases, with 9 bases left between them. Germline V lookup: CDR1 LGHNT, CDR2 FRNRAP. The CDR3 covers 12 residues. The CDR3 loop reads CASVSVHTEAFF. The CDR3 DNA follows: TGTGCTAGTGTTTCTGTCCACACTGAAGCTTTCTTT.

This chain links TRBV9 with TRBJ1-2, with 9 bases identical to TRBD1. The germline gives CDR1 SGDLS, CDR2 YYNGEE. The trim removed 4 bases at V and 8 bases at J, leaving 9 bases unmatched. The CDR3 contains 14 residues. The CDR3 reads CASSHSNTGGGYTF. DNA for the CDR3: TGTGCCAGCAGCCACTCAAACACAGGGGGCGGCTACACCTTC.

V gene TRBV11-2 combines with J gene TRBJ2-5; D possibly corresponds to TRBD1 (6 bases). Germline loops: CDR1 SGHAT, CDR2 FQNNGV. Trimming removed 5 bases from V and 2 bases from J, with 15 bases in between. The CDR3 contains 15 residues. The chain's CDR3 is CASSPITDRQETQYF. CDR3 DNA sequence: TGTGCCAGCAGCCCAATTACCGACAGGCAAGAGACCCAGTACTTC.

The V and J genes are TRBV7-9 and TRBJ1-3, with no clear D. CDR3 size: 16 residues. V was cut by 2 bases and J by 0 bases, with 11 bases left in between. CDR1 is SEHNR, CDR2 FQNEAQ, per germline (reference sequence). The CDR3 nucleotides are TGTGCCAGCAGCTTACTTTCAGGAACCTCTGGAAACACCATATATTTT. This gives the protein CASSLLSGTSGNTIYF. Full variable domain (remainder filled in from reference TRBV7-9 and TRBJ1-3): DTGVSQNPRHKITKRGQNVTFRCDPISEHNRLYWYRQTLGQGPEFLTYFQNEAQLEKSRLLSDRFSAERPKGSFSTLEIQRTEQGDSAMYLCASSLLSGTSGNTIYFGEGSWLTVV.

This chain connects TRBV28 to TRBJ2-1, with D hard to call. Trimming shortened V by 5 bases and J by 6 bases, and 8 bases separated the two germline ends. CDR1 is MDHEN and CDR2 is SYDVKM in the germline V gene. The CDR3 has 12 amino acids. CDR3 region: CASSGVSNEQFF. As DNA, the CDR3 is TGTGCCAGCAGTGGAGTTTCCAATGAGCAGTTCTTC.

The J gene is TRBJ2-5, the V gene TRBV30, with a possible D match to TRBD1 (6 bases). The CDR3 runs 16 residues. Deletions cut 1 base from V and 4 bases from J, with 19 bases between. CDR1 and CDR2 (germline): GTSNPN, SVGIG (reference sequence). CDR3 sequence: CAWSGNRLEGGETQYF. The CDR3 DNA is TGTGCCTGGAGTGGGAACAGGTTGGAAGGGGGAGAGACCCAGTACTTC.

V and J are TRBV5-6 and TRBJ1-2; D possibly corresponds to TRBD1 (5 bases). The CDR3 has 14 residues. Trimming removed 0 bases at V and 3 bases at J, with 9 bases between. Per germline, CDR1 SGHDT and CDR2 YYEEEE. The CDR3 protein is CASSLVSRDYGYTF. DNA of the CDR3: TGTGCCAGCAGCTTGGTTAGCAGGGACTATGGCTACACCTTC.

The V call is TRBV9, the J call TRBJ2-5, with TRBD2 identical over 8 bases. Germline values: CDR1 SGDLS, CDR2 YYNGEE. The CDR3 covers 17 residues. V dropped 0 bases and J dropped 6; count of bases not matched to a gene: 13. As DNA, the CDR3 is TGTGCCAGCAGCGTAGGACAGCTAGCGGGCCTTAGGCAGACCCAGTACTTC. It specifies CASSVGQLAGLRQTQYF.

CDR3 nucleotide sequence: TGTGCCAGCAGGACGAAATGGGGGCGCACTGAAGCTTTCTTT. It translates to CASRTKWGRTEAFF. This chain links TRBV27 with TRBJ1-1; weak D call: TRBD1 (6 bases). V was shortened by 6 bases and J by 4 bases, with 15 bases between the two germline ends. This CDR3 is built from 14 residues. CDR1 MNHEY and CDR2 SMNVEV come from the germline V gene (reference sequence).

The V call is TRBV6-1, the J call TRBJ2-1; D is undetermined. Trimming cost V 0 bases and J 4 bases, with 10 bases left between them. Germline values: CDR1 MNHNS, CDR2 SASEGT. The CDR3 runs 15 residues. CDR3 amino acids: CASSEAQSIYNEQFF. CDR3 in DNA: TGTGCCAGCAGTGAAGCGCAATCCATTTACAATGAGCAGTTCTTC.

This clone was seen a single time. This chain uses TRBV28 with TRBJ2-3, with 14 bases aligning to TRBD2. The CDR3 runs to 18 residues. From germline, CDR1 is MDHEN and CDR2 SYDVKM. The V gene end was trimmed by 3 bases and the J gene end by 1 base; junction bases not matched to a gene: 6. CDR3: CASSLRLAGGLGTDTQYF. The DNA for the CDR3 is TGTGCCAGCAGTTTGCGACTAGCGGGAGGGTTGGGCACAGATACGCAGTATTTT.

The chain uses TRBV28 and TRBJ2-1; no definite D call. There are 13 residues in the CDR3. Germline V gene data show CDR1 as MDHEN and CDR2 as SYDVKM. V was cut by 5 bases and J by 8 bases, with 13 bases left in between. The CDR3: CASSRPHHDEQFF. CDR3 sequence (DNA): TGTGCCAGCAGTCGACCCCACCACGATGAGCAGTTCTTC.

The chain carries TRBV28 and TRBJ1-5, with a tentative D call TRBD1 (5 bases). The CDR3 consists of 15 residues. V was cut by 2 bases and J by 1 base, with 9 bases left in between. The V gene's germline CDR1 is MDHEN and CDR2 SYDVKM. CDR3 protein: CASSLGGESNQPQHF. The CDR3 nucleotides read TGTGCCAGCAGTTTAGGGGGGGAGAGCAATCAGCCCCAGCATTTT.

The chain is built from TRBV11-2 and TRBJ1-1; D is possibly TRBD1 (5 bases). V lost 1 base to trimming and J lost 4 bases, with 10 bases between them. The CDR3 loop spans 14 amino acids. The germline V gene encodes CDR1 SGHAT and CDR2 FQNNGV. CDR3 region: CASSLVQEPTEAFF. CDR3 DNA sequence: TGTGCCAGCAGCTTAGTACAGGAACCCACTGAAGCTTTCTTT.

The V and J genes are TRBV5-8 and TRBJ1-2; D gene uncertain. V dropped 0 bases and J dropped 1 base, with 10 bases sitting between them. The CDR3 is 15 amino acids. CDR1 SGHTS and CDR2 YDEGEE come from the germline V gene. The CDR3 here is CASSLVLTDNYGYTF. The CDR3, as DNA: TGTGCCAGCAGCTTGGTGTTAACGGATAACTATGGCTACACCTTC. Based on the CDR3 plus reference TRBV5-8 and TRBJ1-2, the full variable domain is EAGVTQSPTHLIKTRGQQATLRCSPISGHTSVYWYQQALGLGLQFLLWYDEGEERNRGNFPPRFSGRQFPNYSSELNVNALELEDSALYLCASSLVLTDNYGYTFGSGTRLTVV.